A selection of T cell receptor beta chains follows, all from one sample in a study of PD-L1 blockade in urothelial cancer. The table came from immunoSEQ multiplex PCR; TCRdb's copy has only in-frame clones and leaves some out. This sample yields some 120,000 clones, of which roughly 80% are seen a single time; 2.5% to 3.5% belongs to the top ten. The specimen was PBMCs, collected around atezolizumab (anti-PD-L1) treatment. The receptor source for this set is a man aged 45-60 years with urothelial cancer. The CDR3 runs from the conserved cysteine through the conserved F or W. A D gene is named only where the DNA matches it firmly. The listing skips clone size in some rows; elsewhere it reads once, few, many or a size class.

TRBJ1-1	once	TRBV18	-	TGTGCCAGCTCCCCAGGAGGTAGGTTAAGCACTGAAGCTTTCTTT	CASSPGGRLSTEAFF
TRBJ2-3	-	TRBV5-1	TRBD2	TGCGCCAGCAGCTTGGAGCGGGAGGGCACAGATACGCAGTATTTT	CASSLEREGTDTQYF
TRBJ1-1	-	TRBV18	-	TGTGCCAGCTCATTGGACAGAGAAAACACTGAAGCTTTCTTT	CASSLDRENTEAFF
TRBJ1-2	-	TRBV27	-	TGTGCCAGCAGTTCGCTTCAGGTTGGTTATGGCTACACCTTC	CASSSLQVGYGYTF
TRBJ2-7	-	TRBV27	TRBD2	TGTGCCAGCAGTTATGGGACTAGCGGGACGTACGAGCAGTACTTC	CASSYGTSGTYEQYF
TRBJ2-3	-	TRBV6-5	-	TGTGCCAGCAGTCGGACTGAGGCAGATACGCAGTATTTT	CASSRTEADTQYF
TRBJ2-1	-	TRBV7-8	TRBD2	TGTGCCAGCAGCGCCCGGACTAGGGGTGAGCAGTTCTTC	CASSARTRGEQFF
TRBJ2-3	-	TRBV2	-	TGTGCCAGCAGGGGGGACTCCCGGTCCACGCAGTATTTT	CASRGDSRSTQYF
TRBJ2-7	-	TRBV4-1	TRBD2	TGCGCCAGCAGCCCCGGGACTAGCGGGAGCTTTGACGAGCAGTACTTC	CASSPGTSGSFDEQYF
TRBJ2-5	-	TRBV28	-	TGTGCCAGCGGAAGGATACAGGGCACCGGGGGGGAGACCCAGTACTTC	CASGRIQGTGGETQYF
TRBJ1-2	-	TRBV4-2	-	TGTGCCAGCAGCCAAGTTCCGGGGAACTCGGTTGGCTACACCTTC	CASSQVPGNSVGYTF
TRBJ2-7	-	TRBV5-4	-	TGTGCCAGCAGCGGCAACTACGAGCAGTACTTC	CASSGNYEQYF
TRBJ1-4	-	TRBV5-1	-	TGCGCCAGCAGATTACTACAGGGTGGTAATGAAAAACTGTTTTTT	CASRLLQGGNEKLFF
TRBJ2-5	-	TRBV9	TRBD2	TGTGCCAGCAGCGAGACTAGCGGAGCCAGACAAGAGACCCAGTACTTC	CASSETSGARQETQYF
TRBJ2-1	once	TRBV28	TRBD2	TGTGCCAGCAGTTTAGTAGCGGGTGGCTCCTACAATGAGCAGTTCTTC	CASSLVAGGSYNEQFF
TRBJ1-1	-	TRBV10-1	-	TGCGCCAGCAGTGAGACATCTAACACTGAAGCTTTCTTT	CASSETSNTEAFF
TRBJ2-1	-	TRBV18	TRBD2	TGTGCCAGCTCACCAGTCCCTAAGACTAGCGGCTACAATGAGCAGTTCTTC	CASSPVPKTSGYNEQFF
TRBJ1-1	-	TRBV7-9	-	TGTGCCAGCAGCCGTATAGATACCACATGGAGCACTGAAGCTTTCTTT	CASSRIDTTWSTEAFF
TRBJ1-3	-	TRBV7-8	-	TGTGCCAGCAGCTTATTAGGGGCACGGTTAAGCTCTGGAAACACCATATATTTT	CASSLLGARLSSGNTIYF
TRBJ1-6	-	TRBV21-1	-	TGTGCCAGCAGCAAATGTTCCCTGACAGTGAGCTCCTATAATTCACCCCTCCACTTT	CASSKCSLTVSSYNSPLHF
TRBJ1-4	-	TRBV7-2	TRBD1	TGTGCCAGCAGCGTCCGGGACAGGGGGCGTACTAATGAAAAACTGTTTTTT	CASSVRDRGRTNEKLFF
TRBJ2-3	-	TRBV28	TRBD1	TGTGCCAGCAGTTTGGGGGGGACAGGGGCGCAGTATTTT	CASSLGGTGAQYF
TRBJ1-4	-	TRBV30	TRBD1	TGTGCCTGGAGTCCCGGGACAGGGCGGGGGGAAAAACTGTTTTTT	CAWSPGTGRGEKLFF
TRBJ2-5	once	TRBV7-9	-	TGTGCCAGCAGCTTAAACAAAGAGACCCAGTACTTC	CASSLNKETQYF
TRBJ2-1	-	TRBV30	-	TGTGCCTGGAGCCGAAACCGAGAGAATGAGCAGTTCTTC	CAWSRNRENEQFF
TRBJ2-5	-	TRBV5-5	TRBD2	TGTGCCAGCAGCTTGGGGGGACTAGCGGGAGCAGAGACCCAGTACTTC	CASSLGGLAGAETQYF
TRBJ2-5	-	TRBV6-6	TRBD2	TGTGCCAGCAGTTACGGGACTAGCGGACAAGAGACCCAGTACTTC	CASSYGTSGQETQYF
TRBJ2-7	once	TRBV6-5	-	TGTGCCAGCAGTTACGCCAGGGGCCTCTACGAGCAGTACTTC	CASSYARGLYEQYF
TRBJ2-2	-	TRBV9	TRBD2	TGTGCCAGCAGCGGCTCCTTTCTAGCGGGAGCCCGGACCGGGGAGCTGTTTTTT	CASSGSFLAGARTGELFF
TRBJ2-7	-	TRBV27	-	TGTGCCAGCAGCTATAGCGGTCCCTCCTACGAGCAGTACTTC	CASSYSGPSYEQYF
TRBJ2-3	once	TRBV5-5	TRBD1	TGTGCCAGCAGCTTCGGACAGGGGGAACGCACAGATACGCAGTATTTT	CASSFGQGERTDTQYF
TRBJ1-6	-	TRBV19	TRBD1	TGTGCCAGTAGTATTGCGAGGACAGGGGGAAATTCACCCCTCCACTTT	CASSIARTGGNSPLHF
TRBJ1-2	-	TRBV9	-	TGTGCCAGCAGCCGGCGACAGCTGGACTATGGCTACACCTTC	CASSRRQLDYGYTF
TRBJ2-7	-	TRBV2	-	TGTGCCTACAGGGACTACGAGCAGTACTTC	CAYRDYEQYF
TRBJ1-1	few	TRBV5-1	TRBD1	TGCGCCAGCAGCCGGGACAGGGGCCTGGGCACTGAAGCTTTCTTT	CASSRDRGLGTEAFF
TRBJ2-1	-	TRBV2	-	TGTGCCAGCAGTGAAGCCGGAGGAGGGACAGTCTACAATGAGCAGTTCTTC	CASSEAGGGTVYNEQFF